This record looks at one TCR beta chain sequence and its context. The sample originates from a study of blood T cell repertoires in COVID-19. About the study: The samples span acute and convalescent COVID-19 from the United States, Italy and Spain. The cDNA or gDNA used as material had been derived from T cells, B-cell-depleted T cells, or PBMCs.

Study processing details: From reference gene primer amplification, estimates of nucleated cell counts were derived. The table came from immunoSEQ multiplex PCR; TCRdb's copy has only in-frame clones and leaves some out. The V and J calls and clone size were taken over from that table, and D and trimming were inferred from the DNA. Of 93,000 or so clones listed, around 90% are singletons. Trimming took 4 bases from V and 1 from J, leaving 7 bases between them. CDR3 length: 13 residues. Germline V gives CDR1 LGHDT, CDR2 YNNKEL (reference sequence). The receptor was isolated from a woman aged 60 to 75 with acute or convalescent COVID-19. Sequenced: peripheral blood. The V and J genes are TRBV3-1 (or the pseudogene TRBV3-2) and TRBJ1-1; D uncertain. The CDR3 DNA follows: TGTGCCAGCAGCCGGGCGACGAACACTGAAGCTTTCTTT. Translated, it gives CASSRATNTEAFF.